This section outlines one TCR beta chain sequence together with its context. This clone was picked up a small number of times. Its recognized antigen is unknown. Base quality data are lacking; no much larger clone is found one base away. Participants in the prospective study were aged about 18 to 100 years, lived in about two dozen United States geographic areas, and enrolled through a virtual design. Cohort assignment in the prospective study relied on participant-reported clinical history from a screening survey and a study questionnaire. Recovered participants in ImmuneRACE Cohort 3 were defined as having two consecutive negative NP/OP PCR tests, clearance from a healthcare professional, or resolution of symptoms. Mobile phlebotomists in the prospective study collected whole blood, serum and a nasopharyngeal or oropharyngeal swab from every participant. Over a roughly 2-month period, participants in the prospective study had the option of providing additional blood draws and questionnaires. Prospective study blood samples were shipped either frozen or at room temperature before DNA extraction.

TCRbeta CDR3 regions were amplified from genomic DNA by means of the immunoSEQ Assay, a bias-controlled multiplex PCR. The paper's data handling went like this. The number of nucleated cells in each sample was estimated by amplification of reference gene primers within the assay. To quantify the absolute abundance of each unique TCRbeta CDR3 rearrangement, sequence reads were collapsed and filtered. For each sample, productive Simpson clonality was calculated by taking the square root of Simpson's diversity index across productive rearrangements. Held by TCRdb, this immuneACCESS table contains in-frame sequences only and omits some clones. Under half of the omission traces to an unresolved V gene where checked; the cause of the rest is unknown. V and J calls and clone size are copied from that table; D and trimming were computed from the DNA. This sample comprises 350,000 or so clones, 80% to 95% of them detected only once. Of the sample, roughly 20% is held by the ten largest clones.

This sample is drawn from a study of blood T cell repertoires in COVID-19 (dated by TCRdb to 2020 to 2022). A note on the overall study: Collaborator samples came from the United States, Italy and Spain and covered acute and convalescent phases of COVID-19. The repertoires were released in a freely available public database meant as a resource for research on the immune response to SARS-CoV-2. A de-identified subject ID, COVID-19 status, age in years and sex were almost always included in the sample metadata. The dataset comprised deeply sampled blood TCRbeta repertoires from subjects exposed to, actively infected with, or recovered from COVID-19. Where available, HLA class I and class II types were obtained from metadata supplied by the sample provider rather than from assay-based typing. The prospective study material was composed of cDNA or gDNA derived from T cells, B-cell-depleted T cells, or PBMCs. The samples were drawn from two sources: the first 160 participants of the ongoing ImmuneRACE study, and fewer than 1,500 subjects contributed by 6 global collaborators. Here is what the overall study found, with its caveats: The quantity of clinical and demographic metadata differed by source and by participant and was supplied without curation.

According to the germline V gene, CDR1 reads KGHSH and CDR2 reads LQKENI. The CDR3 holds 14 amino acids from the cysteine to the phenylalanine. Only the CDR3 portion is preserved as DNA: 42 bases, with reading frame beginning at the first base. At the junction V is shortened by 3 bases and J by 5 bases, with 10 bases in between. The chain employs TRBV18 and TRBJ2-2; the D region possibly corresponds to TRBD1 (6 bases align). Sequencing used PBMCs or T cells enriched from blood (not recorded which). This receptor was taken from a woman in her 30s who had recovered from COVID-19. The nucleotide sequence reads as follows: TGTGCCAGCTCACCCCCAGGGGATACCGGGGAGCTGTTTTTT. Its protein product is CASSPPGDTGELFF.